Below are 32 T cell receptor beta chains sequenced from a single sample in a study of response to subunit inactivated influenza vaccine. Using its own MiXCR run on the RT-PCR reads, TCRdb lists one record per CDR3 protein. In the table there are fewer than 700,000 distinct CDR3 sequences, 10% to 15% of which are singletons. Sequenced here: PBMCs from blood, sampled more than 35 days after vaccination. The receptor set was obtained from a man aged 50 or older who received an inactivated influenza vaccine.

This clonotype was seen ten or more times. The rearrangement joins TRBV29-1 to TRBJ2-7; 8 bases are a match to TRBD2. Germline V gene sequence: CDR1 SQVTM, CDR2 ANQGSEA. J lost 5 bases, V lost 4 bases, and 10 bases had no gene match. This CDR3 is 14 amino acids long. CDR3 bases: TGCAGCGTTGGTATGAGGCTAGCGGGCCACGAGCAGTACTTC. It translates to CSVGMRLAGHEQYF.

CDR3: CASSFTGTPSSGYTF. The CDR3 DNA sequence: TGTGCCAGCAGTTTCACAGGAACCCCTTCGAGTGGCTACACCTTC. The rearrangement joins TRBV12-3 or TRBV12-4 to TRBJ1-2, with D possibly TRBD1 on 5 matching bases. The CDR3 sequence is 15 residues long. V gave up 3 bases and J gave up 7 bases, with 18 bases separating them.

This clonotype was recorded at least ten times. The chain couples TRBV12-3 or TRBV12-4 to TRBJ2-7; tentatively, D is TRBD2 (6 bases). V lost 2 bases, J lost 2 bases, and 10 bases lay in between. This CDR3 is 14 amino acids long. The CDR3 reads CASSLRDLTYEQYF. DNA of the CDR3: TGTGCCAGCAGTTTAAGGGACTTGACCTACGAGCAGTACTTC.

This clonotype was counted between two and nine times. J is TRBJ2-1 and V is TRBV24-1, with D perhaps TRBD2 (6 bases). Deletions cut 5 bases from V and 10 bases from J, with 14 bases between. CDR3 length: 13 residues. CDR1 KGHDR and CDR2 SFDVKD come from the germline V gene. This CDR3 reads CATSAAGPPEQFF. The CDR3 nucleotides are TGTGCCACCAGTGCCGCGGGACCCCCGGAGCAGTTCTTC.

The V gene is TRBV21-1, the J gene TRBJ2-7; TRBD2, the D gene given by the table, was not confirmed from the DNA. TRBV21-1 is annotated as a pseudogene. This CDR3 has 14 amino acids. CDR3 bases: TGTGCCAGCAGCAAAGCTAGCGGCTCCTACGAGCAGTACTTC. This encodes CASSKASGSYEQYF.

This clonotype has more than one count but fewer than ten. The J gene is TRBJ2-3, the V gene TRBV29-1, with 10 bases that match TRBD1. This CDR3 comprises 14 residues. Trimming took 5 bases from V and 3 from J; bases not matched to a gene: 5. The germline CDR1 and CDR2 sequences are SQVTM and ANQGSEA. CDR3 protein: CSVQRDRGTDTQYF. In DNA, the CDR3 is TGCAGCGTTCAACGGGACAGGGGTACAGATACGCAGTATTTT.

The chain employs TRBV2 and TRBJ2-3; tentatively, D is TRBD1 (5 bases). Germline CDR1 SNHLY, CDR2 FYNNEI. The CDR3 is 14 residues long. Deletions cut 7 bases from V and 2 bases from J, with 13 bases between. The CDR3: CASKPQVLTDTQYF. The CDR3 nucleotides read TGTGCCAGCAAACCACAGGTCCTCACAGATACGCAGTATTTT.

This clonotype appeared a few times. This sequence joins TRBV12-3 or TRBV12-4 and TRBJ2-4; D is possibly TRBD1 (5 bases). The CDR3 is made up of 14 amino acids. Trimming cost V 1 base and J 4 bases, with 8 bases left between them. Written as DNA, the CDR3 is TGTGCCAGCAGTTTAGGACAGAATAAAAACATTCAGTACTTC. Encoded protein: CASSLGQNKNIQYF.

This chain joins TRBV6-1 and TRBJ2-6; TRBD2 aligns across 8 bases. Trimming at V came to 5 bases and at J to 2 bases, leaving 11 bases not matched to a gene. Germline V lookup: CDR1 MNHNS, CDR2 SASEGT. The CDR3 contains 18 residues. The CDR3 reads CASSLRGAGEAGANVLTF. CDR3 DNA sequence: TGTGCCAGCAGTCTTCGGGGAGCGGGAGAGGCTGGGGCCAACGTCCTGACTTTC.

This sequence joins TRBV11-1 and TRBJ1-3; D not certain. CDR1 is SGHAT, CDR2 FQDESV, per germline (reference sequence). CDR3 length equals 20 residues. Trimming stripped 1 base from V and 0 bases from J, with 22 bases between. CDR3 residues: CASSLGVVWAEDSSGNTIYF. The CDR3 region has the DNA TGTGCCAGCAGCTTAGGAGTCGTTTGGGCGGAGGACTCCTCTGGAAACACCATATATTTT.

This clonotype was detected many times. The V gene is TRBV4-3, the J gene TRBJ2-1; 9 positions match TRBD1. The V gene's germline CDR1 is LGHNA and CDR2 YSLEER. Trimming cost V 0 bases and J 4 bases; bases outside gene matches: 4. This CDR3 is 16 amino acids long. CDR3 residues: CASSQDLDRGYNEQFF. Written as DNA, the CDR3 is TGCGCCAGCAGCCAAGATCTGGACAGGGGATACAATGAGCAGTTCTTC.

In this sample, this clonotype turned up many times. The chain employs TRBV20-1 and TRBJ2-5; possible D gene TRBD1, 5 bases. Germline values: CDR1 DFQATT, CDR2 SNEGSKA (reference sequence). CDR3 length: 12 amino acids. V lost 1 base and J lost 9, with 12 bases in between. The CDR3 DNA reads as TGCAGTGCTAGAGGGGGCAGCCGGCCCCAGTACTTC. Translation: CSARGGSRPQYF.

In this sample, this clonotype turned up many times. The genes are TRBV7-2 and TRBJ2-1, with D perhaps TRBD1 or TRBD2 (5 bases each). The CDR3 runs to 15 residues. Germline V gene sequence: CDR1 SGHTA, CDR2 FQGNSA. V lost 6 bases and J lost 2, with 14 bases in between. The CDR3 DNA is TGTGCCAGCAGACAAGGGACCGCGGCCTACAATGAGCAGTTCTTC. This codes for CASRQGTAAYNEQFF.

In its sample, this clonotype was seen a few times. V is TRBV7-9 and J is TRBJ2-2, with D unclear. Germline lookup yields CDR1 SEHNR and CDR2 FQNEAQ (reference sequence). This CDR3 has 12 amino acids. The germline V and J ends were trimmed by 5 bases and 8 bases, with 9 bases remaining between them. CDR3 DNA sequence: TGTGCCAGCAGCATGCTTTGGGGGGAGCTGTTTTTT. It encodes CASSMLWGELFF.

The chain couples TRBV4-3 to TRBJ2-1; TRBD2 matches 7 bases. Germline V CDR1 and CDR2: LGHNA, YSLEER. With 0 bases clipped from V and 2 bases from J, the junction kept 10 bases outside the gene matches. The CDR3 is 18 amino acids. The CDR3 protein is CASSQEAGKLAAYNEQFF. The CDR3 bases are TGCGCCAGCAGCCAAGAAGCGGGGAAGCTCGCGGCCTACAATGAGCAGTTCTTC.

This clonotype has more than one count but fewer than ten. The V gene is TRBV7-8, the J gene TRBJ2-5; possibly TRBD1 for D (6 bases). The CDR3 is made up of 14 amino acids. Germline V CDR1 and CDR2: SGHVS, FQNEAQ. V lost 8 bases, J lost 0 bases, and 13 bases lay in between. CDR3 region: CASVLGAYQETQYF. CDR3 sequence (DNA): TGTGCCAGCGTACTGGGGGCGTACCAAGAGACCCAGTACTTC. The full variable domain, with the rest looked up from reference TRBV7-8 and TRBJ2-5, is GAGVSQSPRYKVAKRGQDVALRCDPISGHVSLFWYQQALGQGPEFLTYFQNEAQLDKSGLPSDRFFAERPEGSVSTLKIQRTQQEDSAVYLCASVLGAYQETQYFGPGTRLLVL.

This sequence joins TRBV12-3 or TRBV12-4 and TRBJ2-1, with 7 bases that match TRBD1. The ends lost 1 base at V and 5 bases at J; junction bases unmatched: 2. The CDR3 has 14 residues. In nucleotides, the CDR3 is TGTGCCAGCAGTTTAGGGACAGGACACAATGAGCAGTTCTTC. Its translation: CASSLGTGHNEQFF.

The chain recombines TRBV20-1 with TRBJ2-2, with D unresolved. This CDR3 region has 13 residues. Trimming removed 4 bases from V and 1 base from J, with 7 bases in between. Germline V lookup: CDR1 DFQATT, CDR2 SNEGSKA (reference sequence). In nucleotides, the CDR3 is TGCAGTGCTACAGTGGGGAACACCGGGGAGCTGTTTTTT. Translation gives CSATVGNTGELFF.

This clonotype was recorded a few times. The V and J genes are TRBV4-2 and TRBJ2-3; 9 bases align to TRBD2. CDR1 and CDR2 (germline): LGHNA, YNFKEQ. The CDR3 extends over 16 amino acids. V was pared by 0 bases and J by 9 bases, with 10 bases of the junction left unmatched. The CDR3 sequence: CASSQDGAGGPRTQYF. The CDR3 DNA reads as TGTGCCAGCAGCCAAGACGGGGCGGGAGGGCCGAGAACGCAGTATTTT.

This clonotype was seen a few times. The chain carries TRBV11-2 and TRBJ2-1, with D possibly matching TRBD2 (6 bases). Per the germline V gene, CDR1 is SGHAT and CDR2 is FQNNGV. The length of the CDR3 is 15 residues. The germline V and J ends were trimmed by 2 bases and 2 bases, with 10 bases remaining between them. CDR3 sequence (DNA): TGTGCCAGCAGCTTATTTACGGGGGCCTACAATGAGCAGTTCTTC. Amino acid sequence: CASSLFTGAYNEQFF.

V usage is TRBV6-2 or TRBV6-3 and J usage is TRBJ2-7; D may match TRBD1 or TRBD2 (6 bases each). In germline, CDR1 is MNHEY, CDR2 SVGEGT. Trimming pared 6 bases from V and 6 bases from J, leaving 12 bases between. This CDR3 has 12 residues. CDR3 sequence: CASSSQGLEQYF. CDR3 bases: TGTGCCAGCAGCTCACAGGGACTCGAGCAGTACTTC.

The DNA of the CDR3 is TGCGCCAGCAGCCAAGATCTGCTGGGGGTGAAGACCCAGTACTTC. Encoded protein: CASSQDLLGVKTQYF. The J gene is TRBJ2-5, the V gene TRBV4-1; perhaps D is TRBD1 or TRBD2 (5 bases each). Germline CDR1 reads MGHRA; CDR2 reads YSYEKL. The CDR3 has 15 residues. V was trimmed by 0 bases and J by 6 bases, leaving 14 bases between them.

V is TRBV20-1 and J is TRBJ2-5; D is possibly TRBD2 (5 bases). The germline gives CDR1 DFQATT, CDR2 SNEGSKA (reference sequence). With 3 bases removed from V and 5 bases from J, the gap between germline ends came to 13 bases. CDR3 length: 13 amino acids. The CDR3 protein is CSASGSGGETQYF. The CDR3 DNA reads as TGCAGTGCTAGTGGCTCAGGCGGGGAGACCCAGTACTTC.

This clonotype was observed a handful of times. The CDR3 nucleotides read TGTGCCAGCAGCCAAGATCAGGGCACAGATACGCAGTATTTT. This translates into CASSQDQGTDTQYF. V and J are TRBV4-2 and TRBJ2-3; D unresolved. Germline V gives CDR1 LGHNA, CDR2 YNFKEQ. The CDR3 has 14 residues. The V end was cut by 0 bases, the J end by 1 base, with 5 bases between.

The chain recombines TRBV10-3 with TRBJ2-2; 8 bases match TRBD1. V lost 6 bases, J lost 4 bases, and 4 bases stayed unmatched. Germline CDR1 and CDR2: ENHRY and SYGVKD. The CDR3 covers 14 residues. DNA of the CDR3: TGTGCCATCAGGGACAGGGATGGCACCGGGGAGCTGTTTTTT. Translation: CAIRDRDGTGELFF.

The table lists this clonotype with a few counts. CDR3 sequence: CASRRQGGADTQYF. The CDR3 region has the DNA TGTGCCAGCCGTAGACAGGGTGGCGCAGATACGCAGTATTTT. The chain carries TRBV27 and TRBJ2-3, with 7 positions matching TRBD1. Trimming removed 8 bases from V and 4 bases from J; junction bases left unmatched: 9. The CDR3 sequence is 14 residues long. From germline, CDR1 is MNHEY and CDR2 SMNVEV (reference sequence).

This clonotype occurred a few times. The chain employs TRBV28 and TRBJ2-3, with 11 bases identical to TRBD2. V shed 5 bases and J 0 bases; nucleotides not matched to a gene: 7. There are 17 residues in the CDR3. Germline V gives CDR1 MDHEN, CDR2 SYDVKM. DNA of the CDR3: TGTGCCAGCAGTACCCTAGGACTAGCGGGTAGCACAGATACGCAGTATTTT. Encoded protein: CASSTLGLAGSTDTQYF.

This clonotype has ten or more counts. V and J are TRBV10-3 and TRBJ2-7, with 11 bases lining up with TRBD1. This CDR3 has 15 residues. Per germline, CDR1 ENHRY and CDR2 SYGVKD. Trimming cost V 6 bases and J 4 bases; bases outside gene matches: 8. CDR3 loop: CAISAPGQGGYEQYF. In DNA form, the CDR3 reads TGTGCCATCAGCGCACCGGGACAGGGGGGATACGAGCAGTACTTC.

This clonotype was seen more than once but under ten times. The chain couples TRBV9 to TRBJ1-1; weak D call: TRBD1 (6 bases). Germline CDR1 is SGDLS and CDR2 is YYNGEE. V was clipped by 3 bases and J by 2 bases, with 14 bases between them. The length of the CDR3 is 15 residues. CDR3 sequence reads: CASSGRTAENTEAFF. In DNA form, the CDR3 reads TGTGCCAGCAGCGGCCGGACAGCCGAAAACACTGAAGCTTTCTTT.

The chain has TRBV7-9 and TRBJ2-7; D is uncertain. V was cut by 1 base and J by 1 base, with 8 bases left in between. This CDR3 is 14 amino acids long. Germline V gives CDR1 SEHNR, CDR2 FQNEAQ (reference sequence). CDR3 in amino acids: CASSLGSESYEQYF. The CDR3 DNA reads TGTGCCAGCAGCTTAGGTTCCGAATCCTACGAGCAGTACTTC.

The sample holds a few counts of this clonotype. The CDR3 loop is CASSQDLDSSKNIQYF. CDR3 DNA: TGCGCCAGCAGCCAAGATCTGGATAGCTCCAAAAACATTCAGTACTTC. The chain couples TRBV4-3 to TRBJ2-4; D is uncertain. CDR1 LGHNA and CDR2 YSLEER come from the germline V gene. This CDR3 has 16 residues. The V gene lost 0 bases and the J gene lost 2 bases, with 11 bases spanning the gap.

The chain combines TRBV11-2 with TRBJ2-2; 10 nucleotides line up with TRBD1. CDR3 length: 18 amino acids. The V gene end was trimmed by 1 base and the J gene end by 1 base; junction bases not matched to a gene: 6. CDR1 and CDR2 from the germline V gene are SGHAT and FQNNGV. The CDR3 reads CASSLGGTGALNTGELFF. CDR3 bases: TGTGCCAGCAGCTTAGGGGGGACAGGGGCCTTGAACACCGGGGAGCTGTTTTTT.